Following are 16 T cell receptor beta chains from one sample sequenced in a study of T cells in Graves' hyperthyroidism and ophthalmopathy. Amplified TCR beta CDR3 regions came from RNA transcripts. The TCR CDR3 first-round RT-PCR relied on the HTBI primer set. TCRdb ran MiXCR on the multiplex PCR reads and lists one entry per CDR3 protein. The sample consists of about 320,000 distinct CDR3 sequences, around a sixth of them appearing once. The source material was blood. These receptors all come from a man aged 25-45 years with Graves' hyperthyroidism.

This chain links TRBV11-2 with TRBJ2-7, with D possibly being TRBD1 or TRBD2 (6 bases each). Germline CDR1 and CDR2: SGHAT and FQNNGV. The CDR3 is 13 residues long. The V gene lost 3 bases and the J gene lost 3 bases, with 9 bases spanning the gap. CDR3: CASSFGGHYEQYF. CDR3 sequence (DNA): TGTGCCAGCAGCTTTGGGGGGCACTACGAGCAGTACTTC.

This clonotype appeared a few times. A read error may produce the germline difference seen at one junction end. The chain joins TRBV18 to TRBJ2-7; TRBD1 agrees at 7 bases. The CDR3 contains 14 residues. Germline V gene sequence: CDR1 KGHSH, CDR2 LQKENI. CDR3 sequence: CASSTPGQNYEQYF. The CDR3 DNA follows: TGTGCCAGCTCAACACCGGGACAGAACTACGAGCAGTACTTC.

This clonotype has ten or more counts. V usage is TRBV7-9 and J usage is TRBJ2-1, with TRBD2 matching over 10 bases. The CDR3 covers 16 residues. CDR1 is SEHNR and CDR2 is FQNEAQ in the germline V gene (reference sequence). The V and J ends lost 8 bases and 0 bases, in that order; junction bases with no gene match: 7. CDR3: CASDGSSGSSYNEQFF. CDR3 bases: TGTGCCAGCGATGGGTCTAGCGGGAGCTCCTACAATGAGCAGTTCTTC.

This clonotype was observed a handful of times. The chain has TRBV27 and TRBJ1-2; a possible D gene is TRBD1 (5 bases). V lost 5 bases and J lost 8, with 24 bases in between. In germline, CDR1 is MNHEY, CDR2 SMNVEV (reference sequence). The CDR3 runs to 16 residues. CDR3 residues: CASSKNGARAGSGYTF. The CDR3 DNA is TGTGCCAGCAGTAAAAACGGGGCCAGGGCAGGGAGCGGCTACACCTTC.

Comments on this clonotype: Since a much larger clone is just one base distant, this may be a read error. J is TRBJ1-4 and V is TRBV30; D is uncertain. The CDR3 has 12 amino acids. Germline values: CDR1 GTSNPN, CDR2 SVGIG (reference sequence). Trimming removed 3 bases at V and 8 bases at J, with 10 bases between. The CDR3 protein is CAWRGSSEKLFF. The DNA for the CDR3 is TGTGCCTGGAGGGGTAGTAGCGAAAAACTGTTTTTT.

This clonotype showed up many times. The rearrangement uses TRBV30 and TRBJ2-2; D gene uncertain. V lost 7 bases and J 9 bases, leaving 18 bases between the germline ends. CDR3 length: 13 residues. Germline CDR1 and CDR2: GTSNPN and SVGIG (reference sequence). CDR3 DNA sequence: TGTGCCTCCTTAAGGCTCCCCGACCGGGAGCTGTTTTTT. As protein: CASLRLPDRELFF.

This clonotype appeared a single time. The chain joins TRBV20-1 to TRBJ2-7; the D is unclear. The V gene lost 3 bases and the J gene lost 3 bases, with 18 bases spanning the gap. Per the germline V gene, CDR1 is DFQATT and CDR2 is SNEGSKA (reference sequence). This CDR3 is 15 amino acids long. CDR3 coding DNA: TGCAGTGCTAGCCTTCCCTCACTTGATATCTACGAGCAGTACTTC. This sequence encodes CSASLPSLDIYEQYF.

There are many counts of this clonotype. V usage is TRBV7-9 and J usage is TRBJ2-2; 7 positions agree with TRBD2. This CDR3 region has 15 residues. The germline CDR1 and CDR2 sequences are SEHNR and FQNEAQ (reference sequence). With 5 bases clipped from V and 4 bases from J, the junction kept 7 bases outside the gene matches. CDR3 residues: CASSRGGDLTGELFF. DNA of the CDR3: TGTGCCAGCAGCCGGGGAGGGGACCTCACCGGGGAGCTGTTTTTT. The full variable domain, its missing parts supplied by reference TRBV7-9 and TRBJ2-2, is DTGVSQNPRHKITKRGQNVTFRCDPISEHNRLYWYRQTLGQGPEFLTYFQNEAQLEKSRLLSDRFSAERPKGSFSTLEIQRTEQGDSAMYLCASSRGGDLTGELFFGEGSRLTVL.

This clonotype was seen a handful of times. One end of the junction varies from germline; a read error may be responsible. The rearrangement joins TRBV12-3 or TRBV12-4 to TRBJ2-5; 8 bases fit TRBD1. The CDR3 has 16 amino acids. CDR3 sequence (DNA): TGTGCCAACAGTTTAGCCGGACAGGGAATTCAAGAGACCCAGTACTTC. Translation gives CANSLAGQGIQETQYF.

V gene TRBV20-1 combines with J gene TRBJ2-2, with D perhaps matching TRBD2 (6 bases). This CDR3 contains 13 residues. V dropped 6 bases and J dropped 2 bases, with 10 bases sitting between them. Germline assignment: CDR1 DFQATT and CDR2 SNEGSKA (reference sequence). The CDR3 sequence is CSAGTFNTGELFF. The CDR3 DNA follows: TGCAGTGCCGGGACTTTTAACACCGGGGAGCTGTTTTTT.

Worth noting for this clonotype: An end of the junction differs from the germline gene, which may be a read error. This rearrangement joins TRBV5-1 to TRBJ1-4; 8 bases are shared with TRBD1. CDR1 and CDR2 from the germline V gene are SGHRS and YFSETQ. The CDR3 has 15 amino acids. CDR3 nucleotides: TGCGCCAGCAGCTTGCAGGGGGCGGGTAATGACAAACTGTTTTTT. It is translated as CASSLQGAGNDKLFF. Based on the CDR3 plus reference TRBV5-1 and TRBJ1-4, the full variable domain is KAGVTQTPRYLIKTRGQQVTLSCSPISGHRSVSWYQQTPGQGLQFLFEYFSETQRNKGNFPGRFSGRQFSNSRSEMNVSTLELGDSALYLCASSLQGAGNDKLFFGSGTQLSVL.

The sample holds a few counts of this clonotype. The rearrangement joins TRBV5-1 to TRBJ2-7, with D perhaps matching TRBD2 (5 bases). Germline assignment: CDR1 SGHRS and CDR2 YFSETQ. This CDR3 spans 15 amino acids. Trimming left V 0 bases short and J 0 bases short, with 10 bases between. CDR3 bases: TGCGCCAGCAGCTTGGGACGTGGACTCTCCTACGAGCAGTACTTC. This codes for CASSLGRGLSYEQYF.

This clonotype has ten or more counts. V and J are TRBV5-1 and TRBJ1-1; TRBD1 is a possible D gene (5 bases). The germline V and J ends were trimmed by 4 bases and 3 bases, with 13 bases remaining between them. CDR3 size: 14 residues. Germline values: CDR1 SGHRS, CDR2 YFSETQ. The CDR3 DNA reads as TGCGCCAGCAGCGCCCAGGGAGGGGACACTGAAGCTTTCTTT. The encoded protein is CASSAQGGDTEAFF.

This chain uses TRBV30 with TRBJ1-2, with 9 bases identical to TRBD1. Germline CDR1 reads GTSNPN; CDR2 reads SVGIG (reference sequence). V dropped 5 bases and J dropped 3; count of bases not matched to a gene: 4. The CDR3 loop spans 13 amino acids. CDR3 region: CAWDRGGDYGYTF. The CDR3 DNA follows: TGTGCCTGGGACAGGGGGGGAGACTATGGCTACACCTTC. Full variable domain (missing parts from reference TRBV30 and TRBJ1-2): SQTIHQWPATLVQPVGSPLSLECTVEGTSNPNLYWYRQAAGRGLQLLFYSVGIGQISSEVPQNLSASRPQDRQFILSSKKLLLSDSGFYLCAWDRGGDYGYTFGSGTRLTVV.

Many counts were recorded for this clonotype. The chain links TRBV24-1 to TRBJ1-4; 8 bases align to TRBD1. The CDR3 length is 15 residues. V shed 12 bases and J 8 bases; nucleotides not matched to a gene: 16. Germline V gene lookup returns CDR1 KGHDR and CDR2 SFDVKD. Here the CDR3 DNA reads TGTGCCGCCCAGGGGGCCAGGGACCCAGAAGAAAAACTGTTTTTT. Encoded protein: CAAQGARDPEEKLFF.

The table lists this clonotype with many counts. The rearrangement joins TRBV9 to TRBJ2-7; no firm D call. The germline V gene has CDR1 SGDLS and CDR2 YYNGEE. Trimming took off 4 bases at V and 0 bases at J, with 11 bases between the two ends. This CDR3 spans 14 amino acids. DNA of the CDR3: TGTGCCAGCAGCAATGACTCCTACTCCTACGAGCAGTACTTC. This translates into CASSNDSYSYEQYF. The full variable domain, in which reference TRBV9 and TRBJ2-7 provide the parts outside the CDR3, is DSGVTQTPKHLITATGQRVTLRCSPRSGDLSVYWYQQSLDQGLQFLIQYYNGEERAKGNILERFSAQQFPDLHSELNLSSLELGDSALYFCASSNDSYSYEQYFGPGTRLTVT.